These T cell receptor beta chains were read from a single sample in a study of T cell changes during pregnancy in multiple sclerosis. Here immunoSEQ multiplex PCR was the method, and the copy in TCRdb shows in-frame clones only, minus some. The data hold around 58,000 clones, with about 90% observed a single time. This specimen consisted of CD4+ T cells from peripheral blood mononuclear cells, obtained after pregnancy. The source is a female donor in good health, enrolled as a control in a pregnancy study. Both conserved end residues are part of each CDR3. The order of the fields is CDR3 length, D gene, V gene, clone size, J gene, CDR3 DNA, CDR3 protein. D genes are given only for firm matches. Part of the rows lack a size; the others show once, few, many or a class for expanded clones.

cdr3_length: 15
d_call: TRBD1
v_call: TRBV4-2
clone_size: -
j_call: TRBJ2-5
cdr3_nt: TGTGCCAGCAGCCAAGGGGGACAGGGGCTCGAGACCCAGTACTTC
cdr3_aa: CASSQGGQGLETQYF

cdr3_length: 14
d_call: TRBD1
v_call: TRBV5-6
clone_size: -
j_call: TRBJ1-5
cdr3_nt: TGTGCCAGCAGCGCAACAGGGGGCCCACCGGCCCAGCATTTT
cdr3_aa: CASSATGGPPAQHF

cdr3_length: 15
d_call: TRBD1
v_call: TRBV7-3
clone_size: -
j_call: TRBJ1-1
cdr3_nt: TGTGCCAGCAGCTTAGGAGGGACAGGGGGCTCTGAAGCTTTCTTT
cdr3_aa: CASSLGGTGGSEAFF

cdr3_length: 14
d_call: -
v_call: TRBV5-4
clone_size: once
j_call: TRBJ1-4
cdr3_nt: TGTGCCAGCAGCTTGGCAGCAACTAATGAAAAACTGTTTTTT
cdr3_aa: CASSLAATNEKLFF

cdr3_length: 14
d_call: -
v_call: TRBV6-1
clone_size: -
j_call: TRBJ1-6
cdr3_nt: TGTGCCACCAAGGGGCAGGGCGATAATTCACCCCTCCACTTT
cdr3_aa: CATKGQGDNSPLHF

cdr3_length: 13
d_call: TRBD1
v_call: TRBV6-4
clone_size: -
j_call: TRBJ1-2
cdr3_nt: TGTGCCAGCAGTGACGACAGGGGAAATGGCTACACCTTC
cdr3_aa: CASSDDRGNGYTF

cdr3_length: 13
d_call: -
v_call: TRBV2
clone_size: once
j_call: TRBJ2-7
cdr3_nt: TGTGCCAGCAGTGTTAGAATGATAGACGAGCAGTACTTC
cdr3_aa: CASSVRMIDEQYF

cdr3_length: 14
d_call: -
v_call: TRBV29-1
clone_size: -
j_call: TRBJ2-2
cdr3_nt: TGCAGCGTTGGGGGGAGGGGGGACACCGGGGAGCTGTTTTTT
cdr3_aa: CSVGGRGDTGELFF

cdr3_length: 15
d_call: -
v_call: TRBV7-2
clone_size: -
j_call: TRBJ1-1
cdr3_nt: TGTGCCAGCCGTTACGAGACATCTTTGAACACTGAAGCTTTCTTT
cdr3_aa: CASRYETSLNTEAFF

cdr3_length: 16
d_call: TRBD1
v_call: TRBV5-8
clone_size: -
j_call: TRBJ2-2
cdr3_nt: TGTGCCAGCACCCAGACGGGACAGGGGGAACTTGAGGAGCTGTTTTTT
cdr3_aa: CASTQTGQGELEELFF

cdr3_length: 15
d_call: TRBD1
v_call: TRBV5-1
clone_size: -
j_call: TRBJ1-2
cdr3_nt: TGCGCCAGCAGCTTGGAGGGACAGGGGGACTATGGCTACACCTTC
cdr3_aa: CASSLEGQGDYGYTF

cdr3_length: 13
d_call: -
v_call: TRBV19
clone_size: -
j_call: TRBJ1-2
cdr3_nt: TGTGCCAGTAGTTTAGGGGGGGACTATGGCTACACCTTC
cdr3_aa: CASSLGGDYGYTF

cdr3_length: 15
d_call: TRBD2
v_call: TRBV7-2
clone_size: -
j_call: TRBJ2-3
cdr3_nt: TGTGCCAGCAGCTTGTCCCTCGGGGGGGCAGATACGCAGTATTTT
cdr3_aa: CASSLSLGGADTQYF

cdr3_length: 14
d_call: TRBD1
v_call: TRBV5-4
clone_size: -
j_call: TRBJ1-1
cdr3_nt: TGTGCCAGCAGCACAGGGGGCAGGGACACTGAAGCTTTCTTT
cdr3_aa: CASSTGGRDTEAFF

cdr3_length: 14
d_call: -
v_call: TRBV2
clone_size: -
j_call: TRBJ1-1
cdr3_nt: TGTGCCAGCAGTAGACTAGGCCGGGACACTGAAGCTTTCTTT
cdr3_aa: CASSRLGRDTEAFF

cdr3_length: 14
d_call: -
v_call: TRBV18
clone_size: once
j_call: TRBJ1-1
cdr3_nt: TGTGCCAGCTCCCTTGACAGACAGAACACTGAAGCTTTCTTT
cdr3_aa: CASSLDRQNTEAFF

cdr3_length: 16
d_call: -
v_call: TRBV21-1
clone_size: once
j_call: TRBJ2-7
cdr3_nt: TGTGCCAGCAGCAAAGTCGCGGGGGGCGGACCCTACGAGCAGTACTTC
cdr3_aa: CASSKVAGGGPYEQYF

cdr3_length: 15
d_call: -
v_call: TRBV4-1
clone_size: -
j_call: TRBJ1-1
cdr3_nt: TGCGCCAGCAGCCTCCCTCTGCAGGGGACCACTGAAGCTTTCTTT
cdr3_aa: CASSLPLQGTTEAFF

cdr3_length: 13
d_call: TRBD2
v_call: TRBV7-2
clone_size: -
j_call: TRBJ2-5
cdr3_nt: TGTGCCAGCAGTGGCGGGGGGGCAGAGACCCAGTACTTC
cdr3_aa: CASSGGGAETQYF

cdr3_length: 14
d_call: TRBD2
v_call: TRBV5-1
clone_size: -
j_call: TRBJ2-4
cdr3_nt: TGCGCCAGCAGCGCGAGGGAAGCGGGGGTGATTCAGTACTTC
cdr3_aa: CASSAREAGVIQYF

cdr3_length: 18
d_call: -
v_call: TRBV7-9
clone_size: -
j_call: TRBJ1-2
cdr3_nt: TGTGCCAGCAGCTTAGGTAGACAGAGCCGAACACACAACTATGGCTACACCTTC
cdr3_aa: CASSLGRQSRTHNYGYTF

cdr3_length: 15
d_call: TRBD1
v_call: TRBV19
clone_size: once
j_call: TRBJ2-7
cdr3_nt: TGTGCCAGTAGTAACCCTTCGGACAGGGGATACGAGCAGTACTTC
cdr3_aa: CASSNPSDRGYEQYF

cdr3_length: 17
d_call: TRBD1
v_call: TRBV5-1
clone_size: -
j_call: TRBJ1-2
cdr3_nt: TGCGCCAGCAGCTTGGTGAGCGACAGGGGGATTCAGAGGGGCTACACCTTC
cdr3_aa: CASSLVSDRGIQRGYTF

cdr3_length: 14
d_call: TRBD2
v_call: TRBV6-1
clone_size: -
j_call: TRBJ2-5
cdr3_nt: TGTGCCAGCAGCCTCGTGGGCGGGGGGTGGACCCAGTACTTC
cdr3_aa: CASSLVGGGWTQYF

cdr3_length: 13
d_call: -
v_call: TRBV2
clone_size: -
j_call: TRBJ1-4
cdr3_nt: TGTGCCAGCAGTGACAGGGCCAGTGAAAAACTGTTTTTT
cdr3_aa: CASSDRASEKLFF

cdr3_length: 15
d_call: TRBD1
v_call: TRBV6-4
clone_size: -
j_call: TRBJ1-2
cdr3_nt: TGTGCCAGCAGTCCCCAACAGGGGAGCAACTATGGCTACACCTTC
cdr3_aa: CASSPQQGSNYGYTF

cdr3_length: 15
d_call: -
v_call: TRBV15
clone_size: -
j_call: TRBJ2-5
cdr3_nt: TGTGCCACCAGCAGAGGTCCAGGACGGGGAGAGACCCAGTACTTC
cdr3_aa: CATSRGPGRGETQYF

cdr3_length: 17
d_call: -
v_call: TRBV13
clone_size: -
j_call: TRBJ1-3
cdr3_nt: TGTGCCAGCAGCTTAGATACAGGGAAGTTTTCTGGAAACACCATATATTTT
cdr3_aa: CASSLDTGKFSGNTIYF

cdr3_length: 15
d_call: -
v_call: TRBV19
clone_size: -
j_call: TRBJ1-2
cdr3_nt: TGTGCCAGTAGTATAACGTCTCCACGGGACTATGGCTACACCTTC
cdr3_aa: CASSITSPRDYGYTF

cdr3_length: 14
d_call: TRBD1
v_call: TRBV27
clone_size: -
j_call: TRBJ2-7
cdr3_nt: TGTGCCAGCAGTTTATTTCGGGACAGGGGCGAGCAGTACTTC
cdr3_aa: CASSLFRDRGEQYF

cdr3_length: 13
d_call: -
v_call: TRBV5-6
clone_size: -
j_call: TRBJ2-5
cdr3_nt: TGTGCCAGCAGCTCCGCGTTCCTGGAGACCCAGTACTTC
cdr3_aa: CASSSAFLETQYF

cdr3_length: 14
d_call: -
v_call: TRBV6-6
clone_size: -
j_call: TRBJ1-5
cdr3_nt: TGTGCCAGCAGTTACCGGGGGGCGGTTCAGCCCCAGCATTTT
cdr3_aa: CASSYRGAVQPQHF

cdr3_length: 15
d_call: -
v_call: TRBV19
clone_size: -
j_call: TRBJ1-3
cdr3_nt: TGTGCCAGTAGCCGACGACAGGACTCTGGAAACACCATATATTTT
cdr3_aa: CASSRRQDSGNTIYF

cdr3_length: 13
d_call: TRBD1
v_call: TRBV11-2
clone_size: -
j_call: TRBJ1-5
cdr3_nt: TGTGCCAGCAGCTTCGACAGGGATCAGCCCCAGCATTTT
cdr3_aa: CASSFDRDQPQHF

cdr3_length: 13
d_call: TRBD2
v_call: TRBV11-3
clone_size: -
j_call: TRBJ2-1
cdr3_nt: TGTGCCAGCAGCCAGACTAGCACCAATGAGCAGTTCTTC
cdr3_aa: CASSQTSTNEQFF

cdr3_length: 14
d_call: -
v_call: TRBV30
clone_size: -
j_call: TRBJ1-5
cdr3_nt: TGTGCCTGGAGCTCCAGACAGCCTCCACAGCCCCAGCATTTT
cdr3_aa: CAWSSRQPPQPQHF

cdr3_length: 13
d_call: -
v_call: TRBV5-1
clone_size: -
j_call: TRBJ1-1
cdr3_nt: TGCGCCAGCAGAATCCAGGACTCATCGGAAGCTTTCTTT
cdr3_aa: CASRIQDSSEAFF

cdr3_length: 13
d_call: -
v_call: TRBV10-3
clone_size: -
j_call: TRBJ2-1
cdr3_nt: TGTGCCATCAGTGATGGGGGCCACAATGAGCAGTTCTTC
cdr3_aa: CAISDGGHNEQFF

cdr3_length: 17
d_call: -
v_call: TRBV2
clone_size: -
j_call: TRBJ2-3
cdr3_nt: TGTGCCAGCAGAATCCTCCGGCTAGCGAGAAACACAGATACGCAGTATTTT
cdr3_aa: CASRILRLARNTDTQYF

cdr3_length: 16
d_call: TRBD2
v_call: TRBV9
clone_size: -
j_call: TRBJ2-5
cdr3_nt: TGTGCCAGCGGACGGACTAGCGGGGGCTCTGGAGAGACCCAGTACTTC
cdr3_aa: CASGRTSGGSGETQYF

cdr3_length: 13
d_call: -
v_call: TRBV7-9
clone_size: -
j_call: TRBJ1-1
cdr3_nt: TGTGCCAGCAGCCCAGAGGGAGTCACTGAAGCTTTCTTT
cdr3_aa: CASSPEGVTEAFF

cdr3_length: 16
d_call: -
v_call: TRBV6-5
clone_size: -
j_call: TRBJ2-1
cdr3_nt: TGTGCCAGCAGTTCGTGGGGGGCGGGGGAATACAATGAGCAGTTCTTC
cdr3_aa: CASSSWGAGEYNEQFF

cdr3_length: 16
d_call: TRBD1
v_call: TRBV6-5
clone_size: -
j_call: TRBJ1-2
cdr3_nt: TGTGCCAGCAGTTACACCACAGGGGGCGTGACCTATGGCTACACCTTC
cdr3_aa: CASSYTTGGVTYGYTF

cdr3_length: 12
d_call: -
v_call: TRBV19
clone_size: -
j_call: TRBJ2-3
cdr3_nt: TGTGCCATTCAGGGTTTCGGTGATACGCAGTATTTT
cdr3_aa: CAIQGFGDTQYF

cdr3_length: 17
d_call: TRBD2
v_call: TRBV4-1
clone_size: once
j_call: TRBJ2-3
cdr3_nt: TGCGCCAGCAGCCCGGGGGGTATTGCCCCTAGCACAGATACGCAGTATTTT
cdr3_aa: CASSPGGIAPSTDTQYF

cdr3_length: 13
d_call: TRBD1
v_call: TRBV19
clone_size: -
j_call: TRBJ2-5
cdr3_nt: TGTGCCAGTAAGAGGACAGGGAGGGAGACCCAGTACTTC
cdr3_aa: CASKRTGRETQYF

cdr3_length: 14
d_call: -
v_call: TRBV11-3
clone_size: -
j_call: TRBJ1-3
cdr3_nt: TGTGCCAGCAGCTCCCTGGGCTTTGGAAACACCATATATTTT
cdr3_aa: CASSSLGFGNTIYF

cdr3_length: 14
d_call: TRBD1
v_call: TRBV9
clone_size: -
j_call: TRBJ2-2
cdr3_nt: TGTGCCAGCAGCGCCGGACAGGGGACCGGGGAGCTGTTTTTT
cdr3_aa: CASSAGQGTGELFF

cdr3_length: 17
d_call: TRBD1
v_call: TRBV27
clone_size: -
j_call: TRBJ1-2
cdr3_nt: TGTGCCAGCAGCGCGATTGGTATTCTAACAGGGGGCACTGGCTACACCTTC
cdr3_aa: CASSAIGILTGGTGYTF

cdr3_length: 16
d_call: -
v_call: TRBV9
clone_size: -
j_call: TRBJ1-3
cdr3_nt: TGTGCCAGCAGCGTAGCAGGACAGAGCTCTGGAAACACCATATATTTT
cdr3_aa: CASSVAGQSSGNTIYF

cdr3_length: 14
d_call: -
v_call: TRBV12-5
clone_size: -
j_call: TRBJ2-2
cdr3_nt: TGTGCTAGTGGTCGGGACTTTCCCACCGGGGAGCTGTTTTTT
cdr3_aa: CASGRDFPTGELFF

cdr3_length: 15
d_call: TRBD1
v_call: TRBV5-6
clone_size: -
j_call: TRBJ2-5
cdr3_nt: TGTGCCAGCAGCTTGGTGGACAGGGGTAGAGAGACCCAGTACTTC
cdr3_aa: CASSLVDRGRETQYF

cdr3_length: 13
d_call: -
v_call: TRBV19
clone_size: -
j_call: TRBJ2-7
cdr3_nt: TGTGCCAGTAGCCGCGAGGGCTCCTACGAGCAGTACTTC
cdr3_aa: CASSREGSYEQYF

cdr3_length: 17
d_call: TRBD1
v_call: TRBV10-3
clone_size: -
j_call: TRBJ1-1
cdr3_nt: TGTGCCATCAGTGAAATACCGGGACAGGGGCAGGGGACTGAAGCTTTCTTT
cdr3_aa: CAISEIPGQGQGTEAFF

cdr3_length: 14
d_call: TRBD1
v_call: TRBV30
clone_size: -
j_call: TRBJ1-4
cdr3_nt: TGTGCCTGGAGCCAGGGGGTTTTAGGGGAAAAACTGTTTTTT
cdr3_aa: CAWSQGVLGEKLFF

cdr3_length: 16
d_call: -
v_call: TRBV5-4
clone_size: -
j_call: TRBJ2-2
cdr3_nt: TGTGCCAGCAGCCTAGGACAGAGGAGAGACACCGGGGAGCTGTTTTTT
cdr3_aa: CASSLGQRRDTGELFF

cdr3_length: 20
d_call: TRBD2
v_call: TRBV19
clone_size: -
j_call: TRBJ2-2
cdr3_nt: TGTGCCAGTAGTATAGATCGAGGAATCATAGCGGGCCTCGGCACCGGGGAGCTGTTTTTT
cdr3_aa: CASSIDRGIIAGLGTGELFF